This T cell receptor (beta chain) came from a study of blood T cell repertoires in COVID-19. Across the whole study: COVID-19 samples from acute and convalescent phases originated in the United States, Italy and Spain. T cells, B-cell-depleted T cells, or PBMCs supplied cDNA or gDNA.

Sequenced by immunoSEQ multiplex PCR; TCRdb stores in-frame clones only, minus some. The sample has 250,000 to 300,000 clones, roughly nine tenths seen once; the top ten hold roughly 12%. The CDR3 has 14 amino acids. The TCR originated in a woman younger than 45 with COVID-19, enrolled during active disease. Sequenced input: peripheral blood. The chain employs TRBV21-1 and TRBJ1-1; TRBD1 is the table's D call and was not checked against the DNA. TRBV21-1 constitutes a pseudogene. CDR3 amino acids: CASSKTGVNTEAFF. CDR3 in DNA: TGTGCCAGCAGCAAGACAGGGGTGAACACTGAAGCTTTCTTT.